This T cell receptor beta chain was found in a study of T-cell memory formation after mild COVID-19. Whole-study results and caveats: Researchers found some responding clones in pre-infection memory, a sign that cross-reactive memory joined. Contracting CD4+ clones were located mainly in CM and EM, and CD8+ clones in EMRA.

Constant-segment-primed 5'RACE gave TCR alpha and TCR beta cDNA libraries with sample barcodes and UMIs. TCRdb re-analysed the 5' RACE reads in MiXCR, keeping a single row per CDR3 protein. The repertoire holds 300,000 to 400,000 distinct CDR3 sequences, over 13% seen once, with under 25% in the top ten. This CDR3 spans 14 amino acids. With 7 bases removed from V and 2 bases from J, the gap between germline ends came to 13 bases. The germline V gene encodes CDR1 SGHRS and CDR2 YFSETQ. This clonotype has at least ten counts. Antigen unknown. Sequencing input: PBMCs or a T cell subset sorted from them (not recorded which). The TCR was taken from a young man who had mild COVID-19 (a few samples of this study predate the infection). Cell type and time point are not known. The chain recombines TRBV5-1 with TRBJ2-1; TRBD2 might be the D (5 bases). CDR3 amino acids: CASFTSGTYNEQFF. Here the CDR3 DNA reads TGCGCCAGCTTCACGAGCGGTACCTACAATGAGCAGTTCTTC.